Each of the 15 T cell receptor beta chains below was sequenced from the same sample in a study of T cells in Graves' hyperthyroidism and ophthalmopathy. Amplification yielded TCR beta CDR3 regions, with RNA transcripts as the source. The TCR CDR3 first-round RT-PCR relied on the HTBI primer set. TCRdb independently ran MiXCR on the multiplex PCR reads; one entry per CDR3 protein. The sample yields more than 150,000 distinct CDR3 sequences, about a sixth seen once. Sequencing was performed on blood. The receptors shown here come from a woman in her forties or fifties with Graves' hyperthyroidism.

In this sample, this clonotype turned up many times. The V gene is TRBV19, the J gene TRBJ2-6; D might be TRBD1 (6 bases). In germline, CDR1 is LNHDA, CDR2 SQIVND (reference sequence). V lost 4 bases and J lost 4, with 17 bases in between. CDR3 length equals 17 residues. The CDR3 sequence is CASSTERQAWGANVLTF. DNA of the CDR3: TGTGCCAGTAGTACAGAACGACAGGCCTGGGGGGCCAACGTCCTGACTTTC.

A few counts support this clonotype. This chain connects TRBV20-1 to TRBJ2-4; 12 bases agree with TRBD2. The trim removed 1 base at V and 1 base at J, leaving 5 bases unmatched. The germline V gene has CDR1 DFQATT and CDR2 SNEGSKA (reference sequence). This CDR3 contains 17 residues. The CDR3 loop is CSARVLTSGGAKNIQYF. CDR3 DNA: TGCAGTGCTAGAGTTTTGACTAGCGGGGGTGCCAAAAACATTCAGTACTTC.

This chain links TRBV29-1 with TRBJ2-3; possibly TRBD1 for D (5 bases). The CDR3 is 16 residues long. Germline-derived CDR1 and CDR2 are SQVTM and ANQGSEA. The V end was cut by 3 bases, the J end by 0 bases, with 16 bases between. CDR3 sequence reads: CSVEGGAETSTDTQYF. DNA of the CDR3: TGCAGCGTTGAGGGTGGGGCGGAGACTAGCACAGATACGCAGTATTTT.

This clonotype was found many times. The rearrangement joins TRBV6-1 to TRBJ2-2, with TRBD1 as a possible D gene (5 bases). In germline, CDR1 is MNHNS, CDR2 SASEGT. V was pared by 5 bases and J by 4 bases, with 14 bases between. The CDR3 totals 15 residues. The CDR3 spells CASSYRQVPTGELFF. The DNA of the CDR3 is TGTGCCAGCAGTTACAGGCAGGTGCCCACCGGGGAGCTGTTTTTT.

This clonotype was counted many times. This sequence joins TRBV20-1 and TRBJ2-7, with unresolved D. The CDR3 spans 13 residues. V dropped 2 bases and J dropped 3 bases, with 11 bases sitting between them. Germline assignment: CDR1 DFQATT and CDR2 SNEGSKA (reference sequence). Written as DNA, the CDR3 is TGCAGTGCTAGACTGGGCCTCGGCTACGAGCAGTACTTC. Protein sequence: CSARLGLGYEQYF.

This clonotype was recorded at least ten times. V usage is TRBV7-8 and J usage is TRBJ1-5; D might be TRBD1 (6 bases). CDR1 is SGHVS and CDR2 is FQNEAQ in the germline V gene. This CDR3 comprises 16 residues. The germline V and J ends were trimmed by 1 base and 3 bases, with 13 bases remaining between them. The CDR3 reads CASSLVPRGPNQPQHF. The CDR3 DNA reads TGTGCCAGCAGCTTAGTTCCCAGGGGTCCCAATCAGCCCCAGCATTTT.

This clonotype appeared a few times. The chain recombines TRBV3-1 with TRBJ2-4; D possibly matches TRBD1 or TRBD2 (5 bases each). This CDR3 region has 13 residues. Germline V gene data show CDR1 as LGHDT and CDR2 as YNNKEL (reference sequence). V lost 1 base and J lost 4, with 5 bases in between. The CDR3, as DNA: TGTGCCAGCAGCCAAGGGGGGAAAAACATTCAGTACTTC. Translating it yields CASSQGGKNIQYF.

Many counts were recorded for this clonotype. This chain connects TRBV7-9 to TRBJ1-2; D is perhaps TRBD1 (5 bases). The ends were cut back, 2 bases at V and 8 bases at J, with 9 bases in the middle. From germline, CDR1 is SEHNR and CDR2 FQNEAQ (reference sequence). This CDR3 contains 12 residues. The CDR3: CASSLQGVGYTF. In DNA, the CDR3 is TGTGCCAGCAGCTTACAGGGAGTCGGCTACACCTTC. Complete variable domain (other parts from reference TRBV7-9 and TRBJ1-2): DTGVSQNPRHKITKRGQNVTFRCDPISEHNRLYWYRQTLGQGPEFLTYFQNEAQLEKSRLLSDRFSAERPKGSFSTLEIQRTEQGDSAMYLCASSLQGVGYTFGSGTRLTVV.

Many counts were recorded for this clonotype. This chain uses TRBV27 with TRBJ2-7, with D unclear. With 7 bases removed from V and 0 bases from J, the gap between germline ends came to 10 bases. In germline, CDR1 is MNHEY, CDR2 SMNVEV (reference sequence). The CDR3 is 13 residues long. The CDR3 coding sequence is TGTGCCAGCATGGCCCGAAGCTCCTACGAGCAGTACTTC. It specifies CASMARSSYEQYF.

The rearrangement joins TRBV28 to TRBJ2-5, with 8 bases that match TRBD1. J gave up 1 base and V 6 bases, and 4 bases lay outside the gene matches. The CDR3 is made up of 14 amino acids. Per germline, CDR1 MDHEN and CDR2 SYDVKM. CDR3 residues: CASRTDRGQETQYF. DNA of the CDR3: TGTGCCAGCAGAACCGACAGGGGCCAAGAGACCCAGTACTTC.

The CDR3 loop reads CASKSWTSGGAADTQYF. CDR3 DNA sequence: TGTGCCAGCAAATCCTGGACTAGCGGGGGGGCGGCAGATACGCAGTATTTT. The rearrangement uses TRBV12-3 or TRBV12-4 and TRBJ2-3; TRBD2 matches 15 bases. The CDR3 is made up of 17 amino acids. With V trimmed by 7 bases and J by 4 bases, 9 bases remained unmatched.

The table lists this clonotype with many counts. J is TRBJ2-1 and V is TRBV10-3, with TRBD1 matching over 9 bases. This CDR3 has 16 amino acids. J gave up 3 bases and V 0 bases, and 3 bases lay outside the gene matches. Germline V gene sequence: CDR1 ENHRY, CDR2 SYGVKD. CDR3 residues: CAISESTGGNYNEQFF. The CDR3 DNA is TGTGCCATCAGTGAGTCGACAGGGGGAAACTACAATGAGCAGTTCTTC.

This clonotype was counted many times. The chain is built from TRBV19 and TRBJ1-2, with 8 bases aligning to TRBD1. The CDR3 runs 17 residues. Germline CDR1 LNHDA, CDR2 SQIVND (reference sequence). V was pared by 3 bases and J by 0 bases, with 9 bases of the junction left unmatched. The DNA of the CDR3 is TGTGCCAGTAGTATCATCCGGGGACAGGCCTCTAACTATGGCTACACCTTC. Amino acids: CASSIIRGQASNYGYTF.

Comment on this clonotype: The germline gene is not matched at one end of the junction; a read error may be the cause. V gene TRBV6-5 combines with J gene TRBJ1-5, with TRBD1 as a possible D gene (5 bases). This CDR3 spans 16 amino acids. The V gene's germline CDR1 is MNHEY and CDR2 SVGAGI. For the CDR3, the DNA is TGTGCCAGCAGTTACGGGGGGACCTTTCGCAATGAGCCCCAGCATTTT. Translation: CASSYGGTFRNEPQHF.

This clonotype was recorded at least ten times. The chain combines TRBV12-3 or TRBV12-4 with TRBJ2-7, with no clear D. The CDR3 loop spans 12 amino acids. The V gene lost 5 bases and the J gene lost 3 bases, with 8 bases spanning the gap. The CDR3 sequence: CASSRTFYEQYF. Written as DNA, the CDR3 is TGTGCCAGCAGTCGAACATTCTACGAGCAGTACTTC.